This T cell receptor beta chain was retrieved from a study of shared T cell receptors in the human thymus. The CDR3 spans 13 residues. Germline V gene sequence: CDR1 GTSNPN, CDR2 SVGIG (reference sequence). The V end lost 8 bases, the J end lost 1 base, and 12 bases lay between the germline ends. This clone occurred once. Sequencing used immunoSEQ multiplex PCR; TCRdb keeps in-frame clones, though not all of them. This sample yields more than 550,000 clones, of which around 87% are seen a single time; roughly 0.0089% belongs to the top ten. These data also featured in a second study, about human thymus T cells. That paper adds: Having surgery to correct congenital heart defects, healthy Finnish infants acted as the donors. Resections that were taken during corrective heart surgery supplied the thymus tissue. An apparent bias in V and J gene usage was seen in thymic and blood repertoires. Unrelated individuals reportedly shared highly overlapping thymic TCR repertoires.

The V gene is TRBV30, the J gene TRBJ1-5, with D hard to call. Source material: thymocytes. This receptor was obtained from a boy less than two years old with a congenital heart defect. The CDR3 DNA follows: TGTGCCGCGGGCGGGGAGAGCAATCAGCCCCAGCATTTT. It is translated as CAAGGESNQPQHF.